Listed below are T cell receptor beta chains from one sample, sequenced in a study of blood T cell repertoires in COVID-19. Profiled with immunoSEQ multiplex PCR; TCRdb holds only in-frame clones, not every one. The sample shows a few hundred thousand clones, 80% to 90% of them seen only once. Source material: PBMCs or T cells enriched from blood (not recorded which). Receptors originate from a man between 18 and 29 years old who had recovered from COVID-19. Both conserved end residues are part of each CDR3. Each record gives: V gene, D gene, J gene, clone size, CDR3 protein, CDR3 DNA. The D gene is left open where the match is weak. Size is stated for part of the rows, as once, few or many counts, or as a class when the clone is expanded.

v_gene: TRBV4-1
d_gene: .
j_gene: TRBJ2-3
abundance: .
CDR3aa: CASSPMVVGGTDTQYF
CDR3nt: TGCGCCAGCAGCCCCATGGTTGTTGGCGGGACAGATACGCAGTATTTT

v_gene: TRBV19
d_gene: TRBD1
j_gene: TRBJ1-1
abundance: many
CDR3aa: CASTKGQWEAFF
CDR3nt: TGTGCCAGTACCAAGGGACAGTGGGAAGCTTTCTTT

v_gene: TRBV24-1
d_gene: .
j_gene: TRBJ1-1
abundance: .
CDR3aa: CATGTTGILNEAFF
CDR3nt: TGTGCCACCGGAACAACAGGAATTCTAAATGAAGCTTTCTTT

v_gene: TRBV9
d_gene: TRBD1
j_gene: TRBJ2-1
abundance: .
CDR3aa: CASSVGSSGGLGEQFF
CDR3nt: TGTGCCAGCAGCGTAGGTTCCTCAGGGGGTTTGGGTGAGCAGTTCTTC

v_gene: TRBV9
d_gene: TRBD2
j_gene: TRBJ2-1
abundance: .
CDR3aa: CASSVVAGGLEQFF
CDR3nt: TGTGCCAGCAGCGTAGTGGCGGGGGGCCTGGAGCAGTTCTTC

v_gene: TRBV28
d_gene: .
j_gene: TRBJ2-1
abundance: few
CDR3aa: CASRWGGYNEQFF
CDR3nt: TGTGCCAGCAGATGGGGCGGCTACAATGAGCAGTTCTTC

v_gene: TRBV6-2/TRBV6-3
d_gene: .
j_gene: TRBJ2-3
abundance: .
CDR3aa: CASSYGTGVLTDTQYF
CDR3nt: TGTGCCAGCAGTTACGGTACGGGAGTTTTGACAGATACGCAGTATTTT

v_gene: TRBV2
d_gene: .
j_gene: TRBJ1-3
abundance: .
CDR3aa: CASSVQGPSSGNTIYF
CDR3nt: TGTGCCAGCAGTGTTCAGGGCCCCAGCTCTGGAAACACCATATATTTT

v_gene: TRBV7-2
d_gene: TRBD1
j_gene: TRBJ2-2
abundance: .
CDR3aa: CASSPTGTVNTGELFF
CDR3nt: TGTGCCAGCAGCCCTACCGGGACAGTGAACACCGGGGAGCTGTTTTTT

v_gene: TRBV21-1
d_gene: .
j_gene: TRBJ2-1
abundance: .
CDR3aa: CASSCSGTTLYNEQFF
CDR3nt: TGTGCCAGCAGTTGCAGCGGGACGACTCTTTACAATGAGCAGTTCTTC

v_gene: TRBV9
d_gene: TRBD2
j_gene: TRBJ2-1
abundance: .
CDR3aa: CASRGTALAGEGEQFF
CDR3nt: TGTGCCAGCAGAGGTACTGCACTAGCGGGAGAGGGTGAGCAGTTCTTC

v_gene: TRBV5-4
d_gene: .
j_gene: TRBJ1-6
abundance: .
CDR3aa: CASSLGGRGSPLHF
CDR3nt: TGTGCCAGCAGCTTGGGAGGAAGGGGTTCACCCCTCCACTTT

v_gene: TRBV7-2
d_gene: TRBD1
j_gene: TRBJ1-4
abundance: .
CDR3aa: CASSPGQAEKLFF
CDR3nt: TGTGCCAGCAGCCCCGGACAGGCTGAAAAACTGTTTTTT

v_gene: TRBV10-2
d_gene: .
j_gene: TRBJ1-6
abundance: .
CDR3aa: CASSNTGSLRF
CDR3nt: TGCGCCAGCAGTAATACAGGGTCCCTGAGATTT

v_gene: TRBV5-1
d_gene: .
j_gene: TRBJ1-1
abundance: .
CDR3aa: CASSLLSQGVGGTEAFF
CDR3nt: TGCGCCAGCAGCTTGTTGAGCCAGGGAGTGGGAGGCACTGAAGCTTTCTTT

v_gene: TRBV2
d_gene: .
j_gene: TRBJ1-1
abundance: .
CDR3aa: CASSLEGNTEAFF
CDR3nt: TGTGCCAGCAGTTTGGAGGGGAACACTGAAGCTTTCTTT

v_gene: TRBV6-1
d_gene: .
j_gene: TRBJ1-1
abundance: once
CDR3aa: CASSEGAMDFMNTEAFF
CDR3nt: TGTGCCAGCAGTGAAGGGGCAATGGATTTCATGAACACTGAAGCTTTCTTT

v_gene: TRBV5-1
d_gene: .
j_gene: TRBJ2-3
abundance: .
CDR3aa: CASSRENQRADTQYF
CDR3nt: TGCGCCAGCAGCCGCGAAAACCAGAGGGCAGATACGCAGTATTTT

v_gene: TRBV24-1
d_gene: .
j_gene: TRBJ2-7
abundance: .
CDR3aa: CAAGQRNEGYF
CDR3nt: TGTGCCGCCGGACAGAGGAACGAGGGGTACTTC

v_gene: TRBV3-1/TRBV3-2
d_gene: .
j_gene: TRBJ2-5
abundance: .
CDR3aa: CASSQDPGETQYF
CDR3nt: TGTGCCAGCAGCCAAGATCCAGGGGAGACCCAGTACTTC

v_gene: TRBV3-1/TRBV3-2
d_gene: TRBD1
j_gene: TRBJ1-2
abundance: .
CDR3aa: CASSHSTGQGRGYTF
CDR3nt: TGTGCCAGCAGCCACTCAACCGGACAGGGTCGTGGCTACACCTTC